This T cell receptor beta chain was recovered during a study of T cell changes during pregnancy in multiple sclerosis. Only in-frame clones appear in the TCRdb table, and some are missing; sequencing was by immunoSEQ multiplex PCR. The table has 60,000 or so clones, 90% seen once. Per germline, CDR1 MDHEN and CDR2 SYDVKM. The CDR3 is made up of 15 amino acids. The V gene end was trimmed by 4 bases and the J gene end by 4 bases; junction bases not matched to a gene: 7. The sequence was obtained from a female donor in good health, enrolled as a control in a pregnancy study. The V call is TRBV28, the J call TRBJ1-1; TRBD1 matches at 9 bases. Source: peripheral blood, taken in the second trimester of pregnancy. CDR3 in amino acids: CASSSQGASGTEAFF. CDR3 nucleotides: TGTGCCAGCAGTTCACAGGGGGCGTCTGGCACTGAAGCTTTCTTT.